These 29 T cell receptor beta chains were all obtained from the same sample, sequenced in a study of T cell responses to AZD1222 COVID-19 vaccine. Clones were sequenced by immunoSEQ multiplex PCR, and TCRdb holds only the in-frame ones, with some missing. Among over 35,000 clones, around three quarters were seen once, and the ten largest hold roughly a fifth. The sequences come from peripheral blood, collected 28 days after the second dose of the MenACWY control vaccine. Receptors originate from an adult who received the MenACWY meningococcal vaccine as a control.

The chain links TRBV5-1 to TRBJ1-2; 9 nucleotides align to TRBD1. The germline V gene encodes CDR1 SGHRS and CDR2 YFSETQ. The CDR3 sequence is 14 residues long. V shed 2 bases and J 8 bases; nucleotides not matched to a gene: 7. The CDR3 loop is CASSFGTGIVGYTF. In DNA form, the CDR3 reads TGCGCCAGCAGCTTTGGGACAGGGATTGTAGGCTACACCTTC.

This clone occurred a few times. This chain links TRBV7-5 with TRBJ2-2; the tabulated D call, TRBD2, remains unverified against the DNA. TRBV7-5 is marked as a pseudogene. The CDR3 runs 15 residues. For the CDR3, the DNA is TGTGTCAGAAGCTTATATCGGGGATCCGCCGGGGAGCTGTTTTTT. This codes for CVRSLYRGSAGELFF.

For the CDR3, the DNA is TGTGCCAGCAGTCAAACAGGGAAAGGGAATGGCTACACCTTC. Protein product: CASSQTGKGNGYTF. The chain employs TRBV6-2 or TRBV6-3 and TRBJ1-2, with a tentative D call TRBD1 (6 bases). Germline lookup yields CDR1 MNHEY and CDR2 SVGEGT. The CDR3 is 14 residues long. V lost 5 bases, J lost 6 bases, and 16 bases lay in between.

DNA of the CDR3: TGTGCCAGCAGTTTACTGCGGGATTCCTACGAGCAGTACTTC. Translated: CASSLLRDSYEQYF. The genes are TRBV28 and TRBJ2-7, with D possibly matching TRBD2 (6 bases). Germline CDR1 reads MDHEN; CDR2 reads SYDVKM. The germline V and J ends were trimmed by 2 bases and 1 base, with 9 bases remaining between them. The CDR3 has 14 amino acids.

The gene calls are TRBV4-1 and TRBJ2-1; 9 nucleotides line up with TRBD1. From germline, CDR1 is MGHRA and CDR2 YSYEKL. With V trimmed by 4 bases and J by 3 bases, 7 bases remained unmatched. The CDR3 spans 16 residues. DNA for the CDR3: TGCGCCAGCAGCCCGTTCGGACAGGGGTACTACAATGAGCAGTTCTTC. It codes for CASSPFGQGYYNEQFF.

The chain joins TRBV2 to TRBJ1-4; D might be TRBD1 (5 bases). This CDR3 has 13 residues. Germline V gene data show CDR1 as SNHLY and CDR2 as FYNNEI. Trimming pared 5 bases from V and 6 bases from J, leaving 10 bases between. CDR3 DNA: TGTGCCAGCAGTTACAGGAGGGATGAAAAACTGTTTTTT. Amino acid sequence: CASSYRRDEKLFF. Supplemented by reference TRBV2 and TRBJ1-4, the full variable domain reads EPEVTQTPSHQVTQMGQEVILRCVPISNHLYFYWYRQILGQKVEFLVSFYNNEISEKSEIFDDQFSVERPDGSNFTLKIRSTKLEDSAMYFCASSYRRDEKLFFGSGTQLSVL.

V usage is TRBV28 and J usage is TRBJ1-5; 7 bases line up with TRBD1. Trimming at V came to 5 bases and at J to 4 bases, leaving 11 bases not matched to a gene. CDR1 MDHEN and CDR2 SYDVKM come from the germline V gene. CDR3 size: 16 residues. This CDR3 is CASSPSGTAFNQPQHF. CDR3 coding DNA: TGTGCCAGCAGTCCATCGGGGACAGCCTTTAATCAGCCCCAGCATTTT.

The chain joins TRBV5-6 to TRBJ1-1; D may be TRBD1 (6 bases). The CDR3 is 14 amino acids. V dropped 3 bases and J dropped 6 bases, with 15 bases sitting between them. Germline V lookup: CDR1 SGHDT, CDR2 YYEEEE. CDR3 DNA: TGTGCCAGCAGCTGGTGGGGGGCGCGGGCTGAAGCTTTCTTT. This encodes CASSWWGARAEAFF.

This clone is a singleton in its sample. The genes are TRBV5-1 and TRBJ2-2; the match to TRBD2 covers 8 bases. Losses at the gene ends were 2 bases for V and 5 bases for J; bases not matched to a gene: 2. The CDR3 length is 14 residues. CDR1 SGHRS and CDR2 YFSETQ come from the germline V gene. The CDR3 sequence: CASSFTSGTGELFF. CDR3 sequence (DNA): TGCGCCAGCAGCTTCACTAGCGGTACCGGGGAGCTGTTTTTT.

The J gene is TRBJ1-2, the V gene TRBV20-1; D is undetermined. The CDR3 totals 11 residues. V was cut by 5 bases and J by 7 bases, with 11 bases left in between. The germline V gene encodes CDR1 DFQATT and CDR2 SNEGSKA (reference sequence). CDR3 sequence reads: CSAASRSGYTF. In DNA form, the CDR3 reads TGCAGTGCTGCGTCGAGGTCTGGCTACACCTTC.

The gene calls are TRBV5-1 and TRBJ2-5; no firm D call. The CDR3 is 15 amino acids. Trimming cost V 2 bases and J 5 bases, with 16 bases left between them. Per germline, CDR1 SGHRS and CDR2 YFSETQ. CDR3 in amino acids: CASSFGDPGSETQYF. CDR3 nucleotides: TGCGCCAGCAGCTTCGGAGACCCTGGCTCGGAGACCCAGTACTTC. The variable domain in full, with the rest retrieved from reference TRBV5-1 and TRBJ2-5, is KAGVTQTPRYLIKTRGQQVTLSCSPISGHRSVSWYQQTPGQGLQFLFEYFSETQRNKGNFPGRFSGRQFSNSRSEMNVSTLELGDSALYLCASSFGDPGSETQYFGPGTRLLVL.

The chain uses TRBV7-8 and TRBJ2-3; maybe TRBD2 (5 bases). Germline CDR1 and CDR2: SGHVS and FQNEAQ. This CDR3 is built from 16 residues. The ends were cut back, 0 bases at V and 6 bases at J, with 16 bases in the middle. The CDR3 nucleotides read TGTGCCAGCAGCTTAGCTGCGTCCCCCGGCGGGGATACGCAGTATTTT. Translation: CASSLAASPGGDTQYF.

This clone was picked up one time. The genes are TRBV6-5 and TRBJ1-3, with D perhaps matching TRBD1 (5 bases). The CDR3 spans 15 residues. Germline values: CDR1 MNHEY, CDR2 SVGAGI. With 4 bases removed from V and 0 bases from J, the gap between germline ends came to 10 bases. The DNA for the CDR3 is TGTGCCAGCAGTTCGACAGCTTTCTCTGGAAACACCATATATTTT. Translated, it gives CASSSTAFSGNTIYF.

The rearrangement joins TRBV6-5 to TRBJ1-1; TRBD1 might be the D (5 bases). Deletions cut 6 bases from V and 4 bases from J, with 12 bases between. The germline gives CDR1 MNHEY, CDR2 SVGAGI. This CDR3 is 13 amino acids long. CDR3 region: CASRPGGATEAFF. The CDR3, as DNA: TGTGCCAGCAGACCCGGCGGGGCCACTGAAGCTTTCTTT.

V gene TRBV5-1 combines with J gene TRBJ1-1; D ambiguous. CDR1 and CDR2 from the germline V gene are SGHRS and YFSETQ. The CDR3 is 10 amino acids. V was shortened by 6 bases and J by 8 bases, with 8 bases between the two germline ends. CDR3 in DNA: TGCGCCAGCAATGGAGAGGAAGCTTTCTTT. This codes for CASNGEEAFF.

The chain uses TRBV29-1 and TRBJ2-5; D uncertain. The CDR3 contains 11 residues. Germline V gene data show CDR1 as SQVTM and CDR2 as ANQGSEA. The ends were cut back, 6 bases at V and 6 bases at J, with 11 bases in the middle. CDR3 DNA sequence: TGCAGCGTGAAAAAGGGAAAGACCCAGTACTTC. Amino acid sequence: CSVKKGKTQYF. The full variable domain, its missing parts supplied by reference TRBV29-1 and TRBJ2-5, is SAVISQKPSRDICQRGTSLTIQCQVDSQVTMMFWYRQQPGQSLTLIATANQGSEATYESGFVIDKFPISRPNLTFSTLTVSNMSPEDSSIYLCSVKKGKTQYFGPGTRLLVL.

The chain recombines TRBV11-1 with TRBJ1-1; D is possibly TRBD1 (5 bases). The CDR3 is made up of 12 amino acids. Trimming cost V 6 bases and J 7 bases, with 12 bases left between them. Looked up from germline, CDR1 is SGHAT and CDR2 is FQDESV (reference sequence). CDR3 sequence: CASSLLRGEAFF. Written as DNA, the CDR3 is TGTGCCAGCAGTTTATTAAGGGGTGAAGCTTTCTTT.

The rearrangement uses TRBV7-8 and TRBJ1-2, with D maybe TRBD1 (5 bases). There are 12 residues in the CDR3. V lost 3 bases, J lost 8 bases, and 10 bases lay in between. Germline assignment: CDR1 SGHVS and CDR2 FQNEAQ. CDR3 residues: CASSFTGGGYTF. The CDR3 DNA sequence: TGTGCCAGCAGCTTTACAGGCGGCGGCTACACCTTC.

This sequence joins TRBV6-6 and TRBJ1-6; 7 bases fit TRBD1. Germline CDR1 and CDR2: MNHNY and SVGAGI (reference sequence). V was clipped by 0 bases and J by 11 bases; unmatched bases: 7. The CDR3 contains 15 residues. The DNA for the CDR3 is TGTGCCAGCAGTTACTCGTCCCAGGGGGGAGCACCCCTCCACTTT. This translates into CASSYSSQGGAPLHF.

The chain couples TRBV7-8 to TRBJ1-1, with D possibly matching TRBD1 (6 bases). Trimming took off 2 bases at V and 3 bases at J, with 13 bases between the two ends. Germline V gene lookup returns CDR1 SGHVS and CDR2 FQNEAQ. CDR3 length: 15 amino acids. CDR3 DNA: TGTGCCAGCAGCTTATTGGACAGAAGTGACACTGAAGCTTTCTTT. This encodes CASSLLDRSDTEAFF.

The gene calls are TRBV12-3 or TRBV12-4 and TRBJ1-1; a weak D match, TRBD1 (5 bases). Trimming shortened V by 11 bases and J by 7 bases, and 20 bases separated the two germline ends. This CDR3 spans 13 amino acids. Written as DNA, the CDR3 is TGTGCCGGGACGGAGGGGTCGCAAATTGAAGCTTTCTTT. This translates into CAGTEGSQIEAFF.

The chain couples TRBV4-1 to TRBJ2-7, with D hard to call. Germline V gives CDR1 MGHRA, CDR2 YSYEKL. Trimming stripped 6 bases from V and 6 bases from J, with 15 bases between. There are 13 residues in the CDR3. CDR3 protein: CASSLDPLGEQYV. CDR3 in DNA: TGCGCCAGCAGTTTGGACCCATTGGGCGAGCAGTACGTC.

The chain joins TRBV6-2 or TRBV6-3 to TRBJ2-2; 7 nucleotides line up with TRBD2. The CDR3 is 16 residues long. CDR1 and CDR2 (germline): MNHEY, SVGEGT. Trimming at V came to 2 bases and at J to 1 base, leaving 4 bases not matched to a gene. The CDR3 nucleotides read TGTGCCAGCAGTTACGGCGGGGGAGGGAACACCGGGGAGCTGTTTTTT. Translated, it gives CASSYGGGGNTGELFF.

V and J are TRBV12-5 and TRBJ1-6; D is possibly TRBD1 (5 bases). Germline assignment: CDR1 LGHNT and CDR2 FRNRAP. CDR3 length: 14 residues. The V end lost 7 bases, the J end lost 8 bases, and 15 bases lay between the germline ends. CDR3 region: CASAVRVQDSPLHF. For the CDR3, the DNA is TGTGCTAGTGCGGTAAGAGTACAGGATTCACCCCTCCACTTT. Full variable domain (rest looked up from reference TRBV12-5 and TRBJ1-6): DARVTQTPRHKVTEMGQEVTMRCQPILGHNTVFWYRQTMMQGLELLAYFRNRAPLDDSGMPKDRFSAEMPDATLATLKIQPSEPRDSAVYFCASAVRVQDSPLHFGNGTRLTVT.

This clone was seen a single time. V gene TRBV7-6 combines with J gene TRBJ2-1; 10 bases align to TRBD2. The germline V gene has CDR1 SGHVS and CDR2 FNYEAQ. Germline trimming cut 5 bases from V and 4 bases from J; bases unmatched to any gene: 11. The CDR3 has 17 residues. In DNA, the CDR3 is TGTGCCAGCAGCCCCACAGTTGGAGCGGGAGGGTACAATGAGCAGTTCTTC. This codes for CASSPTVGAGGYNEQFF.

This chain uses TRBV6-5 with TRBJ1-1, with D unresolved. This CDR3 comprises 13 residues. Germline V lookup: CDR1 MNHEY, CDR2 SVGAGI. V was clipped by 6 bases and J by 1 base, with 9 bases between them. CDR3 sequence (DNA): TGTGCCAGCAGATTTCAGTCGAACACTGAAGCTTTCTTT. This gives the protein CASRFQSNTEAFF.

This chain joins TRBV30 and TRBJ1-3; D gene unclear. Trimming shortened V by 0 bases and J by 2 bases, and 11 bases separated the two germline ends. Looked up from germline, CDR1 is GTSNPN and CDR2 is SVGIG (reference sequence). The CDR3 covers 15 residues. In DNA, the CDR3 is TGTGCCTGGAGTGTAGACATCTCGACTGGAAACACCATATATTTT. Amino acids: CAWSVDISTGNTIYF.

This clone was seen more than once but under ten times. The genes are TRBV4-1 and TRBJ2-5; the D is unclear. The length of the CDR3 is 13 residues. Germline values: CDR1 MGHRA, CDR2 YSYEKL. Trimming shortened V by 4 bases and J by 5 bases, and 11 bases separated the two germline ends. DNA of the CDR3: TGCGCCAGCAGCCGCCTGCTGTATGAGACCCAGTACTTC. Translation: CASSRLLYETQYF.

The V and J genes are TRBV19 and TRBJ2-2, with D possibly TRBD1 on 5 matching bases. Germline lookup yields CDR1 LNHDA and CDR2 SQIVND (reference sequence). V shed 7 bases and J shed 5 bases, with 17 bases lying between them. The CDR3 is made up of 15 amino acids. The CDR3 loop is CASTLSQGRTGELFF. CDR3 coding DNA: TGTGCCAGTACCTTATCTCAGGGTCGGACCGGGGAGCTGTTTTTT.